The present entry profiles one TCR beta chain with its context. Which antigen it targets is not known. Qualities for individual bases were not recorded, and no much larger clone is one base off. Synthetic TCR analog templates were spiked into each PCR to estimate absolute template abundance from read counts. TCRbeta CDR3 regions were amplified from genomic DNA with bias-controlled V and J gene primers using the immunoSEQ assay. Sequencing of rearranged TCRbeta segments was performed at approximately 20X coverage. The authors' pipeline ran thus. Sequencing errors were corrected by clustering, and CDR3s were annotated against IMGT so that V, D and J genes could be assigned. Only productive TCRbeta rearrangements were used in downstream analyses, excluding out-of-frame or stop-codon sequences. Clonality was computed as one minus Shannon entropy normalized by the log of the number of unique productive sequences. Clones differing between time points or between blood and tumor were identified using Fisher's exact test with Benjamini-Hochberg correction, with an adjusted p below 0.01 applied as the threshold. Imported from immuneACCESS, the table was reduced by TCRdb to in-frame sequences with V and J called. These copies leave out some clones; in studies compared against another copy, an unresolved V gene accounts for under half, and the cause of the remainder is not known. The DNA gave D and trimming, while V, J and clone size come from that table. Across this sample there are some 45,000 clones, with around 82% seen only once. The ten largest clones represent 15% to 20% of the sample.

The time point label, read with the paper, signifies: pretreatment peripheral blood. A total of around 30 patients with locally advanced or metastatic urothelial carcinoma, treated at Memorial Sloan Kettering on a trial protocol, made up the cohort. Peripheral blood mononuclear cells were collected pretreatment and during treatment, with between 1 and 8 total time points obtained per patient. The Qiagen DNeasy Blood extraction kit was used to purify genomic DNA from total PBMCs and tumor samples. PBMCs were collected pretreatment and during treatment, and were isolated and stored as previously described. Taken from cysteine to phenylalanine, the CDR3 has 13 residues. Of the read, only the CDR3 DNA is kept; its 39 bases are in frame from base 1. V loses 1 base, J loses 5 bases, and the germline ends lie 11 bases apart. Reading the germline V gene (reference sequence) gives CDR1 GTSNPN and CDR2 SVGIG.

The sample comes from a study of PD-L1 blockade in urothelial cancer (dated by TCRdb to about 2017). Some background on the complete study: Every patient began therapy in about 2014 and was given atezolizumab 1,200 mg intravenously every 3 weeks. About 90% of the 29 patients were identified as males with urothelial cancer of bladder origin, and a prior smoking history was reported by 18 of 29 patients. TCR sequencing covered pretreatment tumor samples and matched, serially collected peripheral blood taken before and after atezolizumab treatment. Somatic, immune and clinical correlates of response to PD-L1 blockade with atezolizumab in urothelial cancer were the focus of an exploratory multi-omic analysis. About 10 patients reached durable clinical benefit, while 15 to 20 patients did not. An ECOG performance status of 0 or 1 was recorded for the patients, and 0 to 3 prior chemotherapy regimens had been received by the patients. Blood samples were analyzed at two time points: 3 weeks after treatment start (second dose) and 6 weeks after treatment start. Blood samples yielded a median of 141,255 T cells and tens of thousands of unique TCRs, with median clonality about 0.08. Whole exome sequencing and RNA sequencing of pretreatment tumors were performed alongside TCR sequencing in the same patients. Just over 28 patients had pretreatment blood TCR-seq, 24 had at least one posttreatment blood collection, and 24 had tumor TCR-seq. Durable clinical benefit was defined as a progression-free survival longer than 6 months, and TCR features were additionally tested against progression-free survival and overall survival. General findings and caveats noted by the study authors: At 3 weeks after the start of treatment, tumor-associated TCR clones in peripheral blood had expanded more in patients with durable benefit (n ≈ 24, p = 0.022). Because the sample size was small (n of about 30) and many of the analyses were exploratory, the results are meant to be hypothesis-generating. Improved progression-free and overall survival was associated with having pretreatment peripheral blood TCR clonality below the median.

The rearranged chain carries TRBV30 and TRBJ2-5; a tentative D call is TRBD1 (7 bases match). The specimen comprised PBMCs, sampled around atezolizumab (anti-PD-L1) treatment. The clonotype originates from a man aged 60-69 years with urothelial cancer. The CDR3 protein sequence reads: CAWSAGGLETQYF. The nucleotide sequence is TGTGCCTGGAGTGCAGGGGGGTTGGAGACCCAGTACTTC.